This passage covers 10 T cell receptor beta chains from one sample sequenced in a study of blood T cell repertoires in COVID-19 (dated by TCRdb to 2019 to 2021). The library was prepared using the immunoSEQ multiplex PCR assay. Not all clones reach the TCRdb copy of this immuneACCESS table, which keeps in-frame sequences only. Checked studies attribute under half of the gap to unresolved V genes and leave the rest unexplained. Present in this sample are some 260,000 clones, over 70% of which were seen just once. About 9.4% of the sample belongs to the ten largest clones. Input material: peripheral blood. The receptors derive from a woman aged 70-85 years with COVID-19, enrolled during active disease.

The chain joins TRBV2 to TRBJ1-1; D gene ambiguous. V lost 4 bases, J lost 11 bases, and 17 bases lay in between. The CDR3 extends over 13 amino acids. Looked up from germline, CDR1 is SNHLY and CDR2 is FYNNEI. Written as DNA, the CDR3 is TGTGCCAGCAGTGCCTCCCCCGCGGTAGAGGCTTTCTTT. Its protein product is CASSASPAVEAFF.

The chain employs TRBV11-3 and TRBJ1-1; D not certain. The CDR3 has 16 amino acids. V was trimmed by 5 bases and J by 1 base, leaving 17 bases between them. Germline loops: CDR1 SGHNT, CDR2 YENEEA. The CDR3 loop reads CASSPSLAGWNTEAFF. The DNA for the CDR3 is TGTGCCAGCAGCCCGAGTTTGGCAGGATGGAACACTGAAGCTTTCTTT. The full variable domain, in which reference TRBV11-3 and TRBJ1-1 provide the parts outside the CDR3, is EAGVVQSPRYKIIEKKQPVAFWCNPISGHNTLYWYLQNLGQGPELLIRYENEEAVDDSQLPKDRFSAERLKGVDSTLKIQPAELGDSAVYLCASSPSLAGWNTEAFFGQGTRLTVV.

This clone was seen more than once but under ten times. The CDR3 here is CAISETSGTAYGYTF. The DNA of the CDR3 is TGTGCCATCAGTGAGACTTCCGGGACAGCGTATGGCTACACCTTC. This sequence joins TRBV10-3 and TRBJ1-2; TRBD1 matches 7 bases. The length of the CDR3 is 15 residues. Trimming cost V 2 bases and J 5 bases; bases outside gene matches: 8. CDR1 and CDR2 from the germline V gene are ENHRY and SYGVKD.

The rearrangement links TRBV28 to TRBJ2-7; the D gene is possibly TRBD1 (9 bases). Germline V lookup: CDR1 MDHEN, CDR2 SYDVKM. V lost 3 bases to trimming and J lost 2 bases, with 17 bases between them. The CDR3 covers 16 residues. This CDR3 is CASSFLGGDRAYEQYF. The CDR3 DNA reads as TGTGCCAGCAGTTTCCTCGGGGGGGACAGGGCCTACGAGCAGTACTTC.

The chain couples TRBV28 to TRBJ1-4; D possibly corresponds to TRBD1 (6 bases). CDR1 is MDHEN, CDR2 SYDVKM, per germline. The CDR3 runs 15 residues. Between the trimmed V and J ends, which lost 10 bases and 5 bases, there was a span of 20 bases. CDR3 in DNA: TGTGCCACCTCCCCCGCGACAGGAGCGAATGAAAAACTGTTTTTT. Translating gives CATSPATGANEKLFF.

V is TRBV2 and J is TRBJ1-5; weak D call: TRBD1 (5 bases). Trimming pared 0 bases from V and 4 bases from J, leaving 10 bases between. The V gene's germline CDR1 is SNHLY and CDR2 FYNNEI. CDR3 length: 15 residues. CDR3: CASSEAGGVNQPQHF. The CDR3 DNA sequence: TGTGCCAGCAGTGAAGCGGGGGGGGTAAATCAGCCCCAGCATTTT.

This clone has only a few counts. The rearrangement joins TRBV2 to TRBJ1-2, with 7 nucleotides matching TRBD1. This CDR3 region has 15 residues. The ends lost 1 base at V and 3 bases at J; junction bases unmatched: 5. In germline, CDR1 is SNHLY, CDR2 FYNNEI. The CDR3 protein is CASSEGPGGDYGYTF. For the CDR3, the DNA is TGTGCCAGCAGTGAAGGGCCAGGGGGAGACTATGGCTACACCTTC.

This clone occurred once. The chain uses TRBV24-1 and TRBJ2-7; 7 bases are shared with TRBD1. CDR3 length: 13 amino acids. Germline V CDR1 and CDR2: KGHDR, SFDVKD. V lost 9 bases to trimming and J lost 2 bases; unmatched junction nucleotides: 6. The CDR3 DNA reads TGTGCCACCGGTGGGGACAGTACCTACGAGCAGTACTTC. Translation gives CATGGDSTYEQYF.

DNA for the CDR3: TGTGCCTGGAGTGCGGGGATTGATAGCAATCAGCCCCAGCATTTT. Protein: CAWSAGIDSNQPQHF. The J gene is TRBJ1-5, the V gene TRBV30; D uncertain. Germline CDR1 is GTSNPN and CDR2 is SVGIG (reference sequence). V lost 1 base and J lost 0, with 10 bases in between. The CDR3 contains 15 residues.

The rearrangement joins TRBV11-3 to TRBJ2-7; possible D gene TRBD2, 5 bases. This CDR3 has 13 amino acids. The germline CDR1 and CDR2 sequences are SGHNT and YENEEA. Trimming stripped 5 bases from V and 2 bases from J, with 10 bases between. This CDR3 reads CASSRGGAYEQYF. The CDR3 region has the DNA TGTGCCAGCAGCCGGGGTGGAGCCTACGAGCAGTACTTC.